The 24 T cell receptor beta chains given below trace back to one sample, sequenced in a study of post-analysis software for immune sequencing data. TCR beta libraries were prepared from cDNA with unique molecular identifiers. TCRdb redid the calling of the PCR reads with MiXCR, one entry per CDR3 protein. Found here are around 200,000 distinct CDR3 sequences, 25% to 30% of them singletons; the top ten hold roughly 3.4%. No cognate antigen is known for these TCRs. Study findings and constraints: There were five TRBV segments more frequent in patients than controls, and TRBV5-6, TRBV5-1 and TRBV20-1 were among them.

Sequenced sample: blood. These receptors came from a girl between 2 and 17 years old with multiple sclerosis.

This clonotype was recorded a few times. The V call is TRBV5-1, the J call TRBJ1-2; TRBD1 matches 9 bases. CDR1 and CDR2 from the germline V gene are SGHRS and YFSETQ. V dropped 2 bases and J dropped 6; count of bases not matched to a gene: 5. The CDR3 spans 14 residues. CDR3 bases: TGCGCCAGCAGCTTCCGGACAGGGGCGGATGGCTACACCTTC. It codes for CASSFRTGADGYTF.

This clonotype was seen repeatedly, ten times or more. The chain combines TRBV12-3 or TRBV12-4 with TRBJ2-7; D remains ambiguous. Trimming stripped 4 bases from V and 2 bases from J, with 6 bases between. The CDR3 runs to 12 residues. The CDR3 DNA sequence: TGTGCCAGCAGTTGGTCTACCTACGAGCAGTACTTC. Protein sequence: CASSWSTYEQYF.

The chain employs TRBV6-2 or TRBV6-3 and TRBJ2-1; D may be TRBD1 (6 bases). Trimming took 7 bases from V and 5 from J, leaving 12 bases between them. CDR3 size: 13 residues. Germline loops: CDR1 MNHEY, CDR2 SVGEGT. The CDR3, as DNA: TGTGCCAGCACCAGACAGGTGAACAATGAGCAGTTCTTC. Its translation is CASTRQVNNEQFF.

Regarding this clonotype: A read error may be the cause here, since a much bigger clone is one base away. V and J are TRBV7-9 and TRBJ2-1; D possibly corresponds to TRBD1 (6 bases). V was shortened by 11 bases and J by 0 bases, with 11 bases between the two germline ends. This CDR3 is built from 13 residues. Germline V CDR1 and CDR2: SEHNR, FQNEAQ (reference sequence). The CDR3: CAGTGSSYNEQFF. The CDR3 DNA follows: TGTGCCGGAACAGGGAGCTCCTACAATGAGCAGTTCTTC.

The rearrangement uses TRBV6-2 or TRBV6-3 and TRBJ2-4; 7 nucleotides match TRBD2. The closer fit of TRBJ2-5 to the DNA end suggests the J call may be wrong. The germline CDR1 and CDR2 sequences are MNHEY and SVGEGT. CDR3 size: 15 residues. The CDR3 protein is CASSYDSGPSGTQYF. CDR3 nucleotide sequence: TGTGCCAGCAGTTACGATAGCGGGCCATCAGGGACCCAGTACTTC.

A remark on this clonotype: A much larger clone sits a single nucleotide away, making a read error possible. The chain links TRBV2 to TRBJ2-1; D might be TRBD2 (5 bases). Per the germline V gene, CDR1 is SNHLY and CDR2 is FYNNEI. The CDR3 has 13 residues. The germline V and J ends were trimmed by 4 bases and 3 bases, with 7 bases remaining between them. CDR3 DNA sequence: TGTGCCAGCAGTGGCGAGGGCTACAATGAGCAGTTCTTC. Translating gives CASSGEGYNEQFF.

This clonotype has ten or more counts. V usage is TRBV28 and J usage is TRBJ2-7, with 9 bases aligning to TRBD1. The germline CDR1 and CDR2 sequences are MDHEN and SYDVKM. V dropped 5 bases and J dropped 6; count of bases not matched to a gene: 11. CDR3 length: 15 residues. The CDR3 DNA sequence: TGTGCCAGCAGTCGAGTGAGGACAGGGGAGTCCGAGCAGTACTTC. It is translated as CASSRVRTGESEQYF.

This clonotype has only one observation. This sequence may be a read error, since a much larger clone differs from it by one base. The rearrangement joins TRBV12-3 or TRBV12-4 to TRBJ1-1; 8 bases fit TRBD1. The CDR3 sequence is 14 residues long. In DNA form, the CDR3 reads TGTGCCAGCAGTGTAGCCCAACAGGGGGCTGAAGCTTTCTTT. Encoded protein: CASSVAQQGAEAFF.

About this clonotype: A much larger clone is a single base away; this may be a read error. V gene TRBV5-5 combines with J gene TRBJ2-7; D is tentatively TRBD1 or TRBD2 (5 bases each). CDR3 length: 15 amino acids. V was pared by 9 bases and J by 1 base, with 20 bases between. CDR1 is SGHKS, CDR2 YYEKEE, per germline (reference sequence). CDR3 in amino acids: CANNLGGGASYEQYF. In nucleotides, the CDR3 is TGTGCCAACAACTTGGGTGGGGGAGCATCCTACGAGCAGTACTTC.

About this clonotype: A much larger clone lies a single base off, so this may be a read error. V and J are TRBV7-2 and TRBJ2-5; no clear D. Trimming shortened V by 5 bases and J by 2 bases, and 24 bases separated the two germline ends. CDR3 length: 18 amino acids. Germline assignment: CDR1 SGHTA and CDR2 FQGNSA. CDR3 protein: CASSLCEVGRRRQETQYF. As DNA, the CDR3 is TGTGCCAGCAGCCTCTGCGAGGTGGGCAGGCGAAGACAAGAGACCCAGTACTTC.

As to this clonotype: A much bigger clone sits one base away, suggesting this may be a read error. In nucleotides, the CDR3 is TGTGCCAGCAGTTGCAACTCTGGGGCCAACGTCCTGACTTTC. As protein: CASSCNSGANVLTF. The chain combines TRBV27 with TRBJ2-6; D is undetermined. Germline V gene data show CDR1 as MNHEY and CDR2 as SMNVEV (reference sequence). Between the trimmed V and J ends, which lost 4 bases and 0 bases, there was a span of 4 bases. CDR3 length: 14 residues. Full variable domain (rest looked up from reference TRBV27 and TRBJ2-6): EAQVTQNPRYLITVTGKKLTVTCSQNMNHEYMSWYRQDPGLGLRQIYYSMNVEVTDKGDVPEGYKVSRKEKRNFPLILESPSPNQTSLYFCASSCNSGANVLTFGAGSRLTVL.

V usage is TRBV5-1 and J usage is TRBJ2-3, with TRBD2 matching over 12 bases. There are 17 residues in the CDR3. Per germline, CDR1 SGHRS and CDR2 YFSETQ. With 0 bases clipped from V and 3 bases from J, the junction kept 5 bases outside the gene matches. As DNA, the CDR3 is TGCGCCAGCAGCTTGGAGCTAGCGGGAGGGAGTACAGATACGCAGTATTTT. Translated, it gives CASSLELAGGSTDTQYF. Together with reference TRBV5-1 and TRBJ2-3, the CDR3 gives the full variable domain: KAGVTQTPRYLIKTRGQQVTLSCSPISGHRSVSWYQQTPGQGLQFLFEYFSETQRNKGNFPGRFSGRQFSNSRSEMNVSTLELGDSALYLCASSLELAGGSTDTQYFGPGTRLTVL.

The table lists this clonotype with a few counts. The chain employs TRBV20-1 and TRBJ2-7, with TRBD2 matching 10 bases. This CDR3 comprises 17 residues. Germline V gene lookup returns CDR1 DFQATT and CDR2 SNEGSKA (reference sequence). Unmatched junction bases numbered 16, after V lost 5 bases and J lost 3 bases. The CDR3 DNA reads as TGCAGTGCTCCCCGGCCCGGCGGACTAGCGGAGGGCTACGAGCAGTACTTC. Translating it yields CSAPRPGGLAEGYEQYF.

The chain combines TRBV7-3 with TRBJ2-2; weak D call: TRBD2 (6 bases). This CDR3 comprises 12 residues. CDR1 and CDR2 from the germline V gene are SGHTA and FQGTGA. V lost 8 bases to trimming and J lost 6 bases, with 10 bases between them. The CDR3 DNA sequence: TGTGCCAGCGGGGGGTCCGCCGGGGAGCTGTTTTTT. Its translation is CASGGSAGELFF.

This clonotype was seen at least ten times. V is TRBV10-2 and J is TRBJ2-4, with a tentative D call TRBD2 (5 bases). Germline V gene sequence: CDR1 WSHSY, CDR2 SAAADI. V was clipped by 2 bases and J by 3 bases, with 11 bases between them. The CDR3 has 15 amino acids. In DNA form, the CDR3 reads TGCGCCAGCAGTGAGGGAGGCCAACACAAAAACATTCAGTACTTC. Protein product: CASSEGGQHKNIQYF.

This clonotype was recorded at least ten times. CDR3 residues: CACGTGSVRLDTQYF. CDR3 DNA: TGTGCCTGCGGGACGGGATCGGTTCGTTTAGATACGCAGTATTTT. The chain uses TRBV28 and TRBJ2-3; maybe TRBD2 (6 bases). V lost 11 bases, J lost 5 bases, and 23 bases lay in between. In germline, CDR1 is MDHEN, CDR2 SYDVKM. The CDR3 spans 15 residues.

The chain links TRBV18 to TRBJ2-7, with D tentatively TRBD1 (6 bases). CDR3 length: 15 residues. In germline, CDR1 is KGHSH, CDR2 LQKENI. Trimming shortened V by 3 bases and J by 3 bases, and 15 bases separated the two germline ends. As DNA, the CDR3 is TGTGCCAGCTCACCGGTAGGGGGTCAGGGCTACGAGCAGTACTTC. The encoded protein is CASSPVGGQGYEQYF.

The chain links TRBV7-9 to TRBJ2-3; 9 nucleotides match TRBD2. The junction had 7 bases not matched to a gene; V was cut back by 5 bases and J by 7 bases. This CDR3 is built from 14 residues. Germline assignment: CDR1 SEHNR and CDR2 FQNEAQ (reference sequence). The DNA of the CDR3 is TGTGCCAGCAGCAAAGGCGGGGGGGAGAATACGCAGTATTTT. Encoded protein: CASSKGGGENTQYF.

This clonotype has at least ten counts. The chain recombines TRBV7-3 with TRBJ2-3; 12 bases agree with TRBD2. Germline V gene data show CDR1 as SGHTA and CDR2 as FQGTGA. Germline trimming cut 3 bases from V and 4 bases from J; bases unmatched to any gene: 14. CDR3 length: 19 residues. CDR3 protein: CASSFLGLAGRSRSDTQYF. CDR3 nucleotide sequence: TGTGCCAGCAGCTTTCTGGGACTAGCGGGTCGATCCCGCTCAGATACGCAGTATTTT.

This clonotype has ten or more counts. This chain links TRBV30 with TRBJ1-2; a weak D match, TRBD1 (6 bases). The CDR3 contains 14 residues. The germline CDR1 and CDR2 sequences are GTSNPN and SVGIG (reference sequence). V dropped 0 bases and J dropped 7 bases, with 15 bases sitting between them. The CDR3 here is CAWSVQGLFSGYTF. CDR3 DNA sequence: TGTGCCTGGAGTGTACAGGGTCTTTTCAGTGGCTACACCTTC.

This clonotype was seen many times. This sequence joins TRBV6-1 and TRBJ2-7, with D perhaps TRBD1 (6 bases). V was clipped by 7 bases and J by 0 bases, with 10 bases between them. CDR3 length: 13 amino acids. Germline CDR1 MNHNS, CDR2 SASEGT. Here the CDR3 reads CASIRTASYEQYF. DNA of the CDR3: TGTGCCAGCATCCGGACAGCCTCCTACGAGCAGTACTTC.

This chain joins TRBV5-1 and TRBJ1-2; no firm D call. Germline V gene lookup returns CDR1 SGHRS and CDR2 YFSETQ. V lost 5 bases and J 7 bases, leaving 9 bases between the germline ends. The CDR3 sequence is 11 residues long. The CDR3 nucleotides are TGCGCCAGCAGTTTCGGGCTTGGCTACACCTTC. Translated, it gives CASSFGLGYTF. The full variable domain, rest sourced from reference TRBV5-1 and TRBJ1-2, is KAGVTQTPRYLIKTRGQQVTLSCSPISGHRSVSWYQQTPGQGLQFLFEYFSETQRNKGNFPGRFSGRQFSNSRSEMNVSTLELGDSALYLCASSFGLGYTFGSGTRLTVV.

This chain connects TRBV20-1 to TRBJ2-1; possibly TRBD2 for D (6 bases). Germline CDR1 is DFQATT and CDR2 is SNEGSKA (reference sequence). Trimming took off 3 bases at V and 12 bases at J, with 21 bases between the two ends. The CDR3 spans 14 residues. The CDR3 DNA reads TGCAGTGCTAGGGGTCTAACCCCGCTAGCGTGGCAGTTCTTC. Protein sequence: CSARGLTPLAWQFF.

In this sample, this clonotype turned up once. A clone one base away is much larger, so this may be a read error. This sequence joins TRBV7-9 and TRBJ2-5, with 7 bases matching TRBD1. This CDR3 contains 14 residues. CDR1 and CDR2 (germline): SEHNR, FQNEAQ (reference sequence). The CDR3 here is CASSPGQLQETRYF. For the CDR3, the DNA is TGTGCCAGCAGCCCGGGACAGCTCCAAGAGACCCGGTACTTC.